The 15 T cell receptor beta chains given below trace back to one sample, sequenced in a study of cytomegalovirus exposure and HLA in healthy donors. PCR was performed using 60 Vbeta and 13 Jbeta primers. Clones were read by immunoSEQ multiplex PCR, and TCRdb kept only the in-frame ones, dropping some. The data hold about 67,000 clones, with around 89% observed a single time. The sequenced sample consisted of PBMCs. The receptors originated from a woman aged 30 to 39 in good health and CMV-seropositive.

This sequence joins TRBV27 and TRBJ2-7; D is perhaps TRBD1 (6 bases). Germline assignment: CDR1 MNHEY and CDR2 SMNVEV (reference sequence). Deletions cut 6 bases from V and 6 bases from J, with 9 bases between. The CDR3 sequence is 11 residues long. This chain's CDR3 is CASSQGIEQYF. In nucleotides, the CDR3 is TGTGCCAGCAGCCAGGGGATCGAGCAGTACTTC.

This sequence joins TRBV5-1 and TRBJ2-3; 7 nucleotides match TRBD2. CDR1 SGHRS and CDR2 YFSETQ come from the germline V gene. The CDR3 is 16 residues long. The V gene end was trimmed by 2 bases and the J gene end by 4 bases; junction bases not matched to a gene: 10. The CDR3 region has the DNA TGCGCCAGCAGCTTCTTAGGACTAGATTCTCCAGATACGCAGTATTTT. It specifies CASSFLGLDSPDTQYF.

This chain joins TRBV9 and TRBJ1-1; 7 bases fit TRBD1. Germline loops: CDR1 SGDLS, CDR2 YYNGEE. V trimming: 0 bases; J trimming: 4 bases; junction bases outside the gene matches: 15. This CDR3 region has 18 residues. In DNA form, the CDR3 reads TGTGCCAGCAGCGTAGATGGAGGGACAGTGGGTGTAGGCACTGAAGCTTTCTTT. Amino acid sequence: CASSVDGGTVGVGTEAFF. The whole variable domain, remainder taken from reference TRBV9 and TRBJ1-1, is DSGVTQTPKHLITATGQRVTLRCSPRSGDLSVYWYQQSLDQGLQFLIQYYNGEERAKGNILERFSAQQFPDLHSELNLSSLELGDSALYFCASSVDGGTVGVGTEAFFGQGTRLTVV.

The rearrangement joins TRBV27 to TRBJ1-2; a possible D gene is TRBD1 (5 bases). CDR1 MNHEY and CDR2 SMNVEV come from the germline V gene (reference sequence). This CDR3 contains 14 residues. V lost 2 bases, J lost 4 bases, and 11 bases lay in between. The CDR3 reads CASSLRTGPYGYTF. The CDR3 nucleotides read TGTGCCAGCAGTTTACGTACAGGACCCTATGGCTACACCTTC.

This chain joins TRBV5-1 and TRBJ2-3; D is possibly TRBD2 (6 bases). The germline V gene encodes CDR1 SGHRS and CDR2 YFSETQ. CDR3 length equals 15 residues. The V end lost 4 bases, the J end lost 5 bases, and 17 bases lay between the germline ends. The CDR3 DNA reads as TGCGCCAGCAGCCCCGGGAGTTTTGAAATAGATACGCAGTATTTT. Protein sequence: CASSPGSFEIDTQYF.

The genes are TRBV5-1 and TRBJ2-7; D gene unclear. This CDR3 is 13 amino acids long. Germline values: CDR1 SGHRS, CDR2 YFSETQ. Trimming took off 0 bases at V and 9 bases at J, with 13 bases between the two ends. DNA for the CDR3: TGCGCCAGCAGCTTGGACTCGGGTCTCTGGCAGTACTTC. Translated: CASSLDSGLWQYF.

The rearrangement joins TRBV6-5 to TRBJ1-3; weak D call: TRBD1 (6 bases). This CDR3 is 15 amino acids long. In germline, CDR1 is MNHEY, CDR2 SVGAGI. Trimming shortened V by 6 bases and J by 0 bases, and 12 bases separated the two germline ends. CDR3 sequence (DNA): TGTGCCAGCAGGGACAGATTTCCCTCTGGAAACACCATATATTTT. Residues: CASRDRFPSGNTIYF.

Concerning this clone: A read error may produce the germline difference seen at one junction end. This sequence joins TRBV27 and TRBJ1-2; D uncertain. Germline V gene lookup returns CDR1 MNHEY and CDR2 SMNVEV (reference sequence). This CDR3 has 12 residues. The CDR3 DNA follows: TGTGCCAGCGGCATCATTGGCCTTGGCTGCACCTTC. Protein: CASGIIGLGCTF.

The genes are TRBV19 and TRBJ2-3; 9 nucleotides agree with TRBD2. Germline CDR1 is LNHDA and CDR2 is SQIVND (reference sequence). V dropped 4 bases and J dropped 5; count of bases not matched to a gene: 7. The CDR3 covers 15 residues. This CDR3 is CASSSYSGRGDTQYF. The DNA of the CDR3 is TGTGCCAGTAGTAGCTATAGCGGGAGAGGAGATACGCAGTATTTT.

V gene TRBV19 combines with J gene TRBJ1-5; TRBD1 might be the D (6 bases). The CDR3 spans 14 residues. The V and J ends lost 3 bases and 1 base respectively, with 7 bases between them. The germline CDR1 and CDR2 sequences are LNHDA and SQIVND (reference sequence). CDR3 DNA: TGTGCCAGTAGTATGGGACAAAGCAATCAGCCCCAGCATTTT. Its protein is CASSMGQSNQPQHF.

This clone has only a few counts. CDR3 sequence (DNA): TGTGCCAGCAGCCAGGGGGCTAGCGGAGACCAGAGCTCCTACGAGCAGTACTTC. It translates to CASSQGASGDQSSYEQYF. This chain links TRBV11-2 with TRBJ2-7, with D perhaps TRBD1 (8 bases). This CDR3 has 18 residues. The germline V gene has CDR1 SGHAT and CDR2 FQNNGV. V was cut by 5 bases and J by 0 bases, with 23 bases left in between.

The rearrangement uses TRBV10-2 and TRBJ2-7; 11 bases are shared with TRBD1. The V and J ends lost 6 bases and 3 bases, in that order; junction bases with no gene match: 4. Germline lookup yields CDR1 WSHSY and CDR2 SAAADI. The length of the CDR3 is 14 residues. CDR3 protein: CASRPGTGGYEQYF. The CDR3 DNA follows: TGCGCCAGCAGGCCCGGGACAGGGGGCTACGAGCAGTACTTC.

The chain is built from TRBV5-1 and TRBJ2-3; TRBD2 matches at 8 bases. Germline CDR1 is SGHRS and CDR2 is YFSETQ. The trim removed 0 bases at V and 3 bases at J, leaving 9 bases unmatched. This CDR3 comprises 17 residues. As DNA, the CDR3 is TGCGCCAGCAGCTTGGTACGGCGGGAGGCCCTGACAGATACGCAGTATTTT. Translating gives CASSLVRREALTDTQYF.

This clone was seen a single time. The rearrangement links TRBV7-7 to TRBJ2-1, with 9 bases fitting TRBD2. The V gene's germline CDR1 is SSHAT and CDR2 FNYEAQ (reference sequence). This CDR3 has 16 residues. The V and J ends lost 3 bases and 7 bases, in that order; junction bases with no gene match: 10. CDR3 in DNA: TGTGCCAGCAGCTTTCACCTAGCGGGAAGCACGAATGAGCAGTTCTTC. Translating it yields CASSFHLAGSTNEQFF.

The chain links TRBV2 to TRBJ2-7, with unresolved D. Trimming cost V 0 bases and J 3 bases, with 18 bases left between them. The V gene's germline CDR1 is SNHLY and CDR2 FYNNEI. The CDR3 totals 17 residues. The CDR3, as DNA: TGTGCCAGCAGTGAAGCGCTTCATCCGGCTCAGGTCTACGAGCAGTACTTC. Protein: CASSEALHPAQVYEQYF.